This T cell receptor (beta chain) was observed in a study of blood T cell repertoires in COVID-19 (dated by TCRdb to the early 2020s). For context, the study as a whole: Samples from collaborators originated in the United States, Italy and Spain and spanned both the acute and convalescent phases of COVID-19. The sample metadata nearly always contained a de-identified subject ID, COVID-19 status, age in years and sex. Samples came from the ongoing ImmuneRACE study (first 160 participants) plus 1,254 subjects from 6 global collaborators. Subjects who had been exposed to COVID-19, were actively infected with it, or had recovered from it provided the deeply sampled blood TCRbeta repertoires that made up the dataset. HLA class I and class II types, where available, came from metadata supplied by the sample provider rather than from assay-based typing. A freely available public database, intended as a resource for researchers studying the immune response to SARS-CoV-2, is where the repertoires were released. The prospective study material was composed of cDNA or gDNA derived from T cells, B-cell-depleted T cells, or PBMCs. What the work shows at the level of the full study, not this receptor alone: The amount of clinical and demographic metadata varied by source and participant and was provided uncurated.

Collaborating institutions collected whole blood in K2EDTA tubes following their own protocols. For TCRbeta analysis, collaborators shipped samples in one of three forms: frozen whole blood, isolated PBMCs, or DNA extracted from either of those sample types. Regarding this clone: Its specific antigen is unknown. Nothing much larger sits one base from this clone, and base qualities are not available.

The immunoSEQ Assay, a bias-controlled multiplex PCR, was used to amplify TCRbeta CDR3 regions from genomic DNA. The study's own analysis went as follows. Within the assay, amplification of reference gene primers was used to estimate how many nucleated cells each sample contained. To quantify the absolute abundance of each unique TCRbeta CDR3 rearrangement, sequence reads were collapsed and filtered. For each sample, productive Simpson clonality was calculated as the square root of Simpson's diversity index across productive rearrangements. Not all clones reach the TCRdb copy of this immuneACCESS table, which keeps in-frame sequences only. Checked studies attribute under half of the gap to unresolved V genes and leave the rest unexplained. The D gene and trimming were derived from the DNA, and the V and J assignments and clone size from that table. The sample profile shows a few hundred thousand clones; roughly 80% of them were found once. The top ten clonotypes cover 7.2% of the sample.

The CDR3, cysteine through phenylalanine, is 18 amino acids long. Solely the CDR3 DNA is kept, with 54 bases framed from the first base. The V end loses 3 bases and the J end loses 1 base, and a stretch of 19 bases separates them. According to the germline V gene, CDR1 reads SGDLS and CDR2 reads YYNGEE. The receptor comes from a woman in her seventies with acute or convalescent COVID-19. The chain is encoded by TRBV9 joined to TRBJ2-2; the D segment cannot be called with confidence. What was sequenced was peripheral blood. The CDR3 region: CASSGERTGSRNTGELFF. The DNA sequence reads TGTGCCAGCAGCGGCGAGAGAACCGGGTCACGGAACACCGGGGAGCTGTTTTTT.